This TCR beta chain was captured in a study of cytomegalovirus exposure and HLA in healthy donors. Whole-study findings and limits: Sequencing probably produced one cluster of sequence variants that were highly shared. There were about 160 TCR beta chains listed as cytomegalovirus-associated.

60 Vbeta and 13 Jbeta primers were used in PCR. Method: immunoSEQ multiplex PCR; TCRdb's copy keeps in-frame clones and lacks some. The sample holds about 140,000 clones, around 75% seen once. On this clone itself: The antigen is unknown.

Though probably carrying unrecorded immune exposures, donors were nominally healthy at sampling. The sequence was collected from a man aged 25 to 45 in good health and CMV-seronegative. Specimen: PBMCs.

The CDR3 bases are TGCGCCAGCAGAACTCGACAGGGGTCCGGGGAGCTGTTTTTT. Translating it yields CASRTRQGSGELFF. The gene calls are TRBV5-1 and TRBJ2-2; 8 bases map to TRBD1. The CDR3 has 14 residues. V lost 5 bases, J lost 6 bases, and 6 bases stayed unmatched. CDR1 is SGHRS and CDR2 is YFSETQ in the germline V gene. Full variable domain (remainder filled in from reference TRBV5-1 and TRBJ2-2): KAGVTQTPRYLIKTRGQQVTLSCSPISGHRSVSWYQQTPGQGLQFLFEYFSETQRNKGNFPGRFSGRQFSNSRSEMNVSTLELGDSALYLCASRTRQGSGELFFGEGSRLTVL.